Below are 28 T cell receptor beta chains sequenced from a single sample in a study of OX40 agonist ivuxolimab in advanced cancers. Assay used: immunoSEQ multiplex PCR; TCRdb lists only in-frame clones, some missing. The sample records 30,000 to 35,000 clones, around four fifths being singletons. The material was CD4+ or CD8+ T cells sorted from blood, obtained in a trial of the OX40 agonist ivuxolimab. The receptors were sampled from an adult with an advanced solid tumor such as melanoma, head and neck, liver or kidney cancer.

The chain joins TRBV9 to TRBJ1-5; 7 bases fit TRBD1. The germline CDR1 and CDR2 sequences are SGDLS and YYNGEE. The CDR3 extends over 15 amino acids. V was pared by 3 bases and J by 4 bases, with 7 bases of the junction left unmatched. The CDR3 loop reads CASSAGQVLNQPQHF. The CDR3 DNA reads TGTGCCAGCAGCGCCGGACAGGTCCTAAATCAGCCCCAGCATTTT.

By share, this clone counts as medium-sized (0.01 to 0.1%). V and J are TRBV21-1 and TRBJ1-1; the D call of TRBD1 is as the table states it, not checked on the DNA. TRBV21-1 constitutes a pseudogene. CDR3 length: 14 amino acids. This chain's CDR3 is CASSTQGGRTEAFF. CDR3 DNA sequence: TGTGCCAGCAGCACCCAGGGGGGCAGGACTGAAGCTTTCTTT.

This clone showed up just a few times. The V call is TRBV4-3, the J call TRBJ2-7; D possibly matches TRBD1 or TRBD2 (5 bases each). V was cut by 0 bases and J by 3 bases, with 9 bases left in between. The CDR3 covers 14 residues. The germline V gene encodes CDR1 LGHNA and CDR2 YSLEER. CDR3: CASSQERGRYEQYF. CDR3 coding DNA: TGCGCCAGCAGCCAAGAAAGGGGACGCTACGAGCAGTACTTC.

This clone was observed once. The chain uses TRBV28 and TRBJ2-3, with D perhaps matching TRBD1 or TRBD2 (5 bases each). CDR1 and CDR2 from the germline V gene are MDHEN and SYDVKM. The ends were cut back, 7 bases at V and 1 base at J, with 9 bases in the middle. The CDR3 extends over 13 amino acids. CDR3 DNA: TGTGCCAGCACCCTGGGGGGCACAGATACGCAGTATTTT. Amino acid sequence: CASTLGGTDTQYF.

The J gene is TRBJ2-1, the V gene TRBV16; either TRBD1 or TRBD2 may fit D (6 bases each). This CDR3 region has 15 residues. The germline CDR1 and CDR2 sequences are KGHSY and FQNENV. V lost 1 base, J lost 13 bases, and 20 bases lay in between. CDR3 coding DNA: TGTGCCAGCAGCCAATTGATACGGGGGCGCGACACCCAGTTCTTC. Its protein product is CASSQLIRGRDTQFF. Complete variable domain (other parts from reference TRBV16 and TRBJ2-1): GEEVAQTPKHLVRGEGQKAKLYCAPIKGHSYVFWYQQVLKNEFKFLISFQNENVFDETGMPKERFSAKCLPNSPCSLEIQATKLEDSAVYFCASSQLIRGRDTQFFGPGTRLTVL.

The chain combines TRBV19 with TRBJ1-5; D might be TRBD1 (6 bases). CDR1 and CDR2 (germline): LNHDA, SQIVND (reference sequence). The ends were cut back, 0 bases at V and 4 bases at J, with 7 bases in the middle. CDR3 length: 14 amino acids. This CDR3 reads CASSIEGANQPQHF. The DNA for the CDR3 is TGTGCCAGTAGTATAGAGGGGGCTAATCAGCCCCAGCATTTT.

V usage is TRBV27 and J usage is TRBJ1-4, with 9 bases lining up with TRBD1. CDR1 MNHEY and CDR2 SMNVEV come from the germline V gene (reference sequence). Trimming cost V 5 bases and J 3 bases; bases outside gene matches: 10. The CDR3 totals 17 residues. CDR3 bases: TGTGCCAGCAGTCCGCGGACAGGGGAGTTCTCTAATGAAAAACTGTTTTTT. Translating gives CASSPRTGEFSNEKLFF.

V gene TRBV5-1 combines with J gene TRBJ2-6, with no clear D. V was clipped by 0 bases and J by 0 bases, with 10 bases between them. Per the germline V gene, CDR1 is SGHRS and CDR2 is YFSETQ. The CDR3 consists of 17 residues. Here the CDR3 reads CASSLVDPGSGANVLTF. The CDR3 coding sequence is TGCGCCAGCAGCTTGGTTGATCCGGGCTCTGGGGCCAACGTCCTGACTTTC.

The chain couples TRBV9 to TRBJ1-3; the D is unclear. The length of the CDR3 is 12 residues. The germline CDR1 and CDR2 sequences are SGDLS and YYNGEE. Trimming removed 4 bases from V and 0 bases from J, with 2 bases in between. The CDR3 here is CASSFSGNTIYF. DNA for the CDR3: TGTGCCAGCAGCTTCTCTGGAAACACCATATATTTT. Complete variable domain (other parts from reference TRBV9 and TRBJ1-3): DSGVTQTPKHLITATGQRVTLRCSPRSGDLSVYWYQQSLDQGLQFLIQYYNGEERAKGNILERFSAQQFPDLHSELNLSSLELGDSALYFCASSFSGNTIYFGEGSWLTVV.

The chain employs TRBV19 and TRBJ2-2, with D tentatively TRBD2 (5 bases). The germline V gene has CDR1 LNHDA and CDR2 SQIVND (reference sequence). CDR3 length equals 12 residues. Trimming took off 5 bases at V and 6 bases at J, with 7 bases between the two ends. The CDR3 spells CASSAGAGELFF. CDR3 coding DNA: TGTGCCAGTAGTGCCGGGGCCGGGGAGCTGTTTTTT.

In DNA form, the CDR3 reads TGTGCCAGCAGGTTCCAAGAGACCCAGTACTTC. The encoded protein is CASRFQETQYF. The genes are TRBV28 and TRBJ2-5, with D unclear. Germline CDR1 reads MDHEN; CDR2 reads SYDVKM. V shed 6 bases and J shed 1 base, with 3 bases lying between them. This CDR3 has 11 residues.

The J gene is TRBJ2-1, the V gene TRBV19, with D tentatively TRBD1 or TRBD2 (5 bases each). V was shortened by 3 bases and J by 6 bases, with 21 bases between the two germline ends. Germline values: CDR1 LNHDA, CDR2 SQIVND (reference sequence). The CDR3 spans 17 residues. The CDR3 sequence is CASSITVGDVTFNEQFF. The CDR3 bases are TGTGCCAGTAGTATCACGGTGGGGGACGTGACTTTCAATGAGCAGTTCTTC.

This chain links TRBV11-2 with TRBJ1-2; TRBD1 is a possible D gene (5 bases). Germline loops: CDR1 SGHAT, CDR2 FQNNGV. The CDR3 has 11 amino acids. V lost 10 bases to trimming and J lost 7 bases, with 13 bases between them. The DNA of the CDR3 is TGTGCCATCCCGGTAGGGGTTGGCTACACCTTC. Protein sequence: CAIPVGVGYTF.

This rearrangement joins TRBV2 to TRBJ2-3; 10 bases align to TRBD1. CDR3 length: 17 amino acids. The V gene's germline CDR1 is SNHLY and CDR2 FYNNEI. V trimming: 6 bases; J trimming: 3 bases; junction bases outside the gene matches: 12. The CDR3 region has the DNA TGTGCCAGCAGAGAAATAGCGGGACAGGGGAGGACAGATACGCAGTATTTT. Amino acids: CASREIAGQGRTDTQYF.

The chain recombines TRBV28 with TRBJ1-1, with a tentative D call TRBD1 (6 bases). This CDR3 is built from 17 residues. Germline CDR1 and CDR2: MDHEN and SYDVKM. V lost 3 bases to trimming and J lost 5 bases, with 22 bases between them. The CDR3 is CASSFGGATRLGTEAFF. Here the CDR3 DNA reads TGTGCCAGCAGTTTCGGGGGGGCGACCCGACTGGGGACTGAAGCTTTCTTT.

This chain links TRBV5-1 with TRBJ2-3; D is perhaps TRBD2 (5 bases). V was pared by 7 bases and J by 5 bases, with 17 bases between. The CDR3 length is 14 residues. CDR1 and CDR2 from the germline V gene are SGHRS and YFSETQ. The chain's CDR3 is CASGPTGSGDTQYF. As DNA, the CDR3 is TGCGCCAGCGGTCCGACGGGGTCAGGAGATACGCAGTATTTT.

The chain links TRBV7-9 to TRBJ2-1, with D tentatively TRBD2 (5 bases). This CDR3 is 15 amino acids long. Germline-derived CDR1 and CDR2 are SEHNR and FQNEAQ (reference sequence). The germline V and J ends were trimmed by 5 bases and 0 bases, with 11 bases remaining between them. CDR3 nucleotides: TGTGCCAGCAGCGAGCCTGGGAGCTCCTACAATGAGCAGTTCTTC. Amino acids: CASSEPGSSYNEQFF.

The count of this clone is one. The CDR3 DNA follows: TGTGCCAGCAGCTTAGACGAGGAAAAACTGTTTTTT. This codes for CASSLDEEKLFF. J is TRBJ1-4 and V is TRBV7-9; D remains ambiguous. Germline V CDR1 and CDR2: SEHNR, FQNEAQ (reference sequence). The V end was cut by 1 base, the J end by 8 bases, with 5 bases between. This CDR3 has 12 residues.

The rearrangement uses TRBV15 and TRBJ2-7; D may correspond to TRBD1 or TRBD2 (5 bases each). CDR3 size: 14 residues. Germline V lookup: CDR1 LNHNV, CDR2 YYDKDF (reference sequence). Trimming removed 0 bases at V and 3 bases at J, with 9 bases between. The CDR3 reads CATSRDGAGYEQYF. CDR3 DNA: TGTGCCACCAGCAGAGATGGGGCGGGCTACGAGCAGTACTTC.

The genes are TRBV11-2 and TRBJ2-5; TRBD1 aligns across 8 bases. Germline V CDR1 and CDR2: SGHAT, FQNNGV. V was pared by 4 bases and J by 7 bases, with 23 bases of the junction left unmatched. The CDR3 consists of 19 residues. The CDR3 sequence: CASSSSGQGEWGLKSTQYF. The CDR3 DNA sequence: TGTGCCAGCAGCTCCAGCGGACAGGGCGAGTGGGGGCTTAAGTCGACCCAGTACTTC. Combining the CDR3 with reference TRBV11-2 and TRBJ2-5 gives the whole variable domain EAGVAQSPRYKIIEKRQSVAFWCNPISGHATLYWYQQILGQGPKLLIQFQNNGVVDDSQLPKDRFSAERLKGVDSTLKIQPAKLEDSAVYLCASSSSGQGEWGLKSTQYFGPGTRLLVL.

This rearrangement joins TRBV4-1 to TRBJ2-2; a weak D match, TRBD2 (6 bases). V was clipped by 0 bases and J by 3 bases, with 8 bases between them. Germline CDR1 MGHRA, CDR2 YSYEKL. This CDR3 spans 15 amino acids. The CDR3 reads CASSQDQRDTGELFF. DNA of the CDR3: TGCGCCAGCAGCCAAGACCAGCGGGACACCGGGGAGCTGTTTTTT.

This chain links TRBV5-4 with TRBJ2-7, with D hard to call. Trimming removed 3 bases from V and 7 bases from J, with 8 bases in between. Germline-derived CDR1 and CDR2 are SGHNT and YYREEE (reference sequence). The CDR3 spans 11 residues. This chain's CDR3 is CASSSGPEQYF. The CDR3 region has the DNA TGTGCCAGCAGCTCAGGCCCAGAGCAGTACTTC.

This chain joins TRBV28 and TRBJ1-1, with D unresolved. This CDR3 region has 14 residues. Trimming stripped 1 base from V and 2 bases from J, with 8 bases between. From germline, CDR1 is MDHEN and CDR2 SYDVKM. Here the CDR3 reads CASSLYSDNTEAFF. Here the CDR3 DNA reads TGTGCCAGCAGTTTATACAGCGATAACACTGAAGCTTTCTTT.

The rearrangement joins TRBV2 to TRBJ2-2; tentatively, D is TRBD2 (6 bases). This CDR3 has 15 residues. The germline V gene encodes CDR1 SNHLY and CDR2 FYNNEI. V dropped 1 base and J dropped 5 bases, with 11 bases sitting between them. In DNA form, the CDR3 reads TGTGCCAGCAGTGAAGAGCGGGCAACTACCGGGGAGCTGTTTTTT. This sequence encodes CASSEERATTGELFF.

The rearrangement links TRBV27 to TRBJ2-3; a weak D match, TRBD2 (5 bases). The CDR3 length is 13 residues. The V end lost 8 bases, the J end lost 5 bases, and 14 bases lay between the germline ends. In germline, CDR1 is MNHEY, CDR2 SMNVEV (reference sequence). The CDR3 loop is CASPSSGRDTQYF. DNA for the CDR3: TGTGCCAGCCCCTCTAGTGGGAGAGATACGCAGTATTTT.

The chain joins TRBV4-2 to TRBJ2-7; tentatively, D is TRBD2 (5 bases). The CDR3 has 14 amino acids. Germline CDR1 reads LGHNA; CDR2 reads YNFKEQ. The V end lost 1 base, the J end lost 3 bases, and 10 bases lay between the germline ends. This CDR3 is CASSQGGSGYEQYF. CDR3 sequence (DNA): TGTGCCAGCAGCCAAGGAGGGAGCGGCTACGAGCAGTACTTC.

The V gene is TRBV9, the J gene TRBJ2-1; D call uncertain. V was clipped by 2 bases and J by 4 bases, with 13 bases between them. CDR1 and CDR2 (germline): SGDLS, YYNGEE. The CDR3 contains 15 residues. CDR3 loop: CASSVDGRNYNEQFF. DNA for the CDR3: TGTGCCAGCAGCGTTGACGGACGGAATTACAATGAGCAGTTCTTC.

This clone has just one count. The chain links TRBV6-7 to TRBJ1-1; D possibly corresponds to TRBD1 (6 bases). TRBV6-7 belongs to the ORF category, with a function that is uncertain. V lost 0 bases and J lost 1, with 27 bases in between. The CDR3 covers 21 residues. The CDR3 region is CASSYSGKAAGGGTQNTEAFF. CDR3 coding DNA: TGTGCCAGCAGTTACTCAGGTAAGGCGGCAGGAGGGGGAACCCAGAACACTGAAGCTTTCTTT.